These 8 T cell receptor beta chains came from one sample sequenced in a study of blood T cell repertoires in COVID-19 (dated by TCRdb to between 2020 and 2021). Receptors were amplified or captured by the immunoSEQ multiplex PCR assay. TCRdb holds this immuneACCESS table with in-frame rearrangements only. Some clones are missing; in checked studies, unresolved V genes explain under half, and the rest has no known cause. This sample lists under 200,000 clones; around four fifths were detected once. The ten most abundant clones make up 3.5% to 4.5% of the sample. The specimen was peripheral blood. These receptors originate from an elderly woman with acute or convalescent COVID-19.

The chain links TRBV7-9 to TRBJ1-2; D ambiguous. V lost 0 bases to trimming and J lost 8 bases, with 10 bases between them. Germline V lookup: CDR1 SEHNR, CDR2 FQNEAQ (reference sequence). The CDR3 is 13 amino acids. The CDR3 reads CASSLASGRGYTF. Written as DNA, the CDR3 is TGTGCCAGCAGCTTAGCTTCGGGGAGGGGCTACACCTTC.

The V and J genes are TRBV6-1 and TRBJ1-5; no firm D call. Germline V lookup: CDR1 MNHNS, CDR2 SASEGT. CDR3 length: 13 amino acids. V lost 2 bases to trimming and J lost 5 bases, with 7 bases between them. The CDR3 nucleotides are TGTGCCAGCAGTGAAAGGGAGCATCAGCCCCAGCATTTT. Translated, it gives CASSEREHQPQHF.

V gene TRBV7-8 combines with J gene TRBJ1-5, with D tentatively TRBD1 (5 bases). The CDR3 contains 14 residues. Trimming shortened V by 3 bases and J by 3 bases, and 9 bases separated the two germline ends. Germline loops: CDR1 SGHVS, CDR2 FQNEAQ. DNA of the CDR3: TGTGCCAGCAGCTTCTGGGGGGACAATCAGCCCCAGCATTTT. Translation: CASSFWGDNQPQHF. Using reference TRBV7-8 and TRBJ1-5 for the parts outside the CDR3, the full variable domain is GAGVSQSPRYKVAKRGQDVALRCDPISGHVSLFWYQQALGQGPEFLTYFQNEAQLDKSGLPSDRFFAERPEGSVSTLKIQRTQQEDSAVYLCASSFWGDNQPQHFGDGTRLSIL.

The gene calls are TRBV5-1 and TRBJ1-4; no firm D call. The length of the CDR3 is 15 residues. V gave up 1 base and J gave up 7 bases, with 14 bases separating them. The V gene's germline CDR1 is SGHRS and CDR2 YFSETQ. The CDR3 nucleotides read TGCGCCAGCAGCTTGAGTCGCCAGAGCGGTGAAAAACTGTTTTTT. Protein product: CASSLSRQSGEKLFF. The full variable domain, rest sourced from reference TRBV5-1 and TRBJ1-4, is KAGVTQTPRYLIKTRGQQVTLSCSPISGHRSVSWYQQTPGQGLQFLFEYFSETQRNKGNFPGRFSGRQFSNSRSEMNVSTLELGDSALYLCASSLSRQSGEKLFFGSGTQLSVL.

This chain links TRBV18 with TRBJ2-7, with TRBD2 matching over 8 bases. CDR3 length: 17 amino acids. The ends lost 2 bases at V and 4 bases at J; junction bases unmatched: 13. The germline V gene encodes CDR1 KGHSH and CDR2 LQKENI. CDR3 sequence: CASSPTGVGGGQYEQYF. In DNA form, the CDR3 reads TGTGCCAGCTCACCAACCGGGGTTGGCGGGGGGCAGTACGAGCAGTACTTC.

CDR3 DNA: TGCGCCAGCACCCCCACACCCCAGGGGAACACTGAAGCTTTCTTT. Its protein is CASTPTPQGNTEAFF. The V gene is TRBV5-1, the J gene TRBJ1-1; a weak D match, TRBD1 (5 bases). The germline V and J ends were trimmed by 6 bases and 1 base, with 16 bases remaining between them. The CDR3 covers 15 residues. Germline lookup yields CDR1 SGHRS and CDR2 YFSETQ.

J is TRBJ1-2 and V is TRBV20-1; D uncertain. With 3 bases removed from V and 8 bases from J, the gap between germline ends came to 19 bases. CDR1 DFQATT and CDR2 SNEGSKA come from the germline V gene (reference sequence). This CDR3 has 14 residues. The CDR3 reads CSASPPGISYGYTF. The CDR3 DNA is TGCAGTGCTAGTCCCCCGGGGATCAGTTACGGCTACACCTTC.

The chain recombines TRBV6-2 or TRBV6-3 with TRBJ2-3; 10 bases fit TRBD2. The CDR3 contains 19 residues. Germline CDR1 and CDR2: MNHEY and SVGEGT. V dropped 0 bases and J dropped 0; count of bases not matched to a gene: 9. Here the CDR3 reads CASSYSFSGGGTSTDTQYF. CDR3 nucleotides: TGTGCCAGCAGTTACTCGTTCAGCGGGGGGGGAACTAGCACAGATACGCAGTATTTT.